The clone carrying this TCR beta chain was seen just once. What it binds is not known. Stability of Graves' hyperthyroidism was defined as absent ophthalmopathy progression within 18 months. Newly diagnosed patients aged 18 to 65 had hyperthyroidism of under 2 months' duration. Used for diagnoses were clinical symptoms, serum thyroxine and TRAb, thyroid ultrasound and orbital computed tomography. Germline V CDR1 and CDR2: LNHNV, YYDKDF (reference sequence). V was clipped by 10 bases and J by 11 bases; unmatched bases: 11. This CDR3 contains 13 residues. The source of the sample is a study of T cells in Graves' hyperthyroidism and ophthalmopathy. Broader study findings: Most clonotypes expanded in the thyroid (above 0.001) were also present in blood.

The investigators amplified TCR beta CDR3 regions from RNA transcripts. The HTBI primer set served for first-round RT-PCR of the TCR CDR3. Each CDR3 protein gets one entry after TCRdb re-called the multiplex PCR reads with MiXCR. The sample has nearly 750,000 distinct CDR3 sequences; 30% to 40% are singletons. The source is a woman in her thirties or forties with Graves' hyperthyroidism. The V gene is TRBV15, the J gene TRBJ1-4; 9 bases agree with TRBD1. The sequenced material came from blood. The chain's CDR3 is CAIGTGIYRKLFF. In nucleotides, the CDR3 is TGTGCCATCGGGACAGGGATTTATCGGAAACTGTTTTTT.